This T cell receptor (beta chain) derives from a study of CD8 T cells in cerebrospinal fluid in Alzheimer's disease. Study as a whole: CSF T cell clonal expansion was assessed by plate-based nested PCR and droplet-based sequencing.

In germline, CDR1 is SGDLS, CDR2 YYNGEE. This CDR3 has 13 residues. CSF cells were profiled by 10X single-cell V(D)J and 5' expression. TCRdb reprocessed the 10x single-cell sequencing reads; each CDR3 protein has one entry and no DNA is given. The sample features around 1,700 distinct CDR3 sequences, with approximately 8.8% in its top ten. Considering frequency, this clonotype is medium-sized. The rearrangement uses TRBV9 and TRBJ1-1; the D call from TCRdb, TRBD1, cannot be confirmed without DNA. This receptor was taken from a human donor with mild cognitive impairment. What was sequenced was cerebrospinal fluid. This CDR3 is CASSGQGFTEAFF.